The 8 T cell receptor beta chains below all came from one sample that was sequenced in a study of radiation and T cells in renal cell carcinoma. Described time point: blood 2 weeks post-SBRT. Treatment described: 15 Gy SBRT to primary tumor, nephrectomy 4 weeks later. TCRdb's table, derived via immunoSEQ multiplex PCR, lists solely in-frame clones and lacks some. Of about 130,000 clones detected, 70% to 90% appear once; the ten largest clones hold approximately 6%. The sample here was blood, taken from a patient whose treatment included radiotherapy and nephrectomy. The receptors stem from a woman in her seventies with renal cell carcinoma.

The chain joins TRBV19 to TRBJ2-1; maybe TRBD1 (5 bases). Between the trimmed V and J ends, which lost 7 bases and 8 bases, there was a span of 12 bases. Looked up from germline, CDR1 is LNHDA and CDR2 is SQIVND (reference sequence). The CDR3 is made up of 12 amino acids. In DNA form, the CDR3 reads TGTGCCAGTAATTTTTGGGGCTATGAGCAGTTCTTC. This gives the protein CASNFWGYEQFF.

This chain uses TRBV5-6 with TRBJ2-7; D ambiguous. Trimming removed 3 bases at V and 2 bases at J, with 12 bases between. CDR3 length: 14 amino acids. Germline values: CDR1 SGHDT, CDR2 YYEEEE. The CDR3, as DNA: TGTGCCAGCAGCTGGTCGGGCCTTCCCTACGAGCAGTACTTC. Translated: CASSWSGLPYEQYF.

The rearrangement uses TRBV19 and TRBJ2-1, with D tentatively TRBD1 (6 bases). The germline gives CDR1 LNHDA, CDR2 SQIVND (reference sequence). The ends were cut back, 6 bases at V and 1 base at J, with 13 bases in the middle. The CDR3 length is 15 residues. The CDR3 here is CASSRQEVSYNEQFF. CDR3 bases: TGTGCCAGTAGCCGACAGGAGGTTTCCTACAATGAGCAGTTCTTC.

The rearrangement joins TRBV29-1 to TRBJ2-3, with 11 positions matching TRBD2. This CDR3 region has 14 residues. Trimming removed 7 bases from V and 1 base from J; junction bases left unmatched: 4. The germline V gene encodes CDR1 SQVTM and CDR2 ANQGSEA. CDR3 in DNA: TGCAGCGCTAGCGGGGGGCGGGGCACAGATACGCAGTATTTT. It yields the protein CSASGGRGTDTQYF.

V and J are TRBV6-4 and TRBJ1-6; 9 nucleotides align to TRBD1. The germline V gene has CDR1 MRHNA and CDR2 SNTAGT. V gave up 6 bases and J gave up 9 bases; unmatched junction bases: 3. The CDR3 consists of 13 residues. DNA of the CDR3: TGTGCCAGCAGGCAGGACAGGGGTTCACCCCTCCACTTT. It encodes CASRQDRGSPLHF.

The J gene is TRBJ2-7, the V gene TRBV28; TRBD2 might be the D (5 bases). Per the germline V gene, CDR1 is MDHEN and CDR2 is SYDVKM. V lost 7 bases, J lost 5 bases, and 21 bases lay in between. The CDR3 contains 15 residues. CDR3 nucleotide sequence: TGTGCCAGCACCCCCGGGGAAGCCGGAGCAAACGAGCAGTACTTC. Translated: CASTPGEAGANEQYF. The variable domain in full, with the rest retrieved from reference TRBV28 and TRBJ2-7, is DVKVTQSSRYLVKRTGEKVFLECVQDMDHENMFWYRQDPGLGLRLIYFSYDVKMKEKGDIPEGYSVSREKKERFSLILESASTNQTSMYLCASTPGEAGANEQYFGPGTRLTVT.

The chain couples TRBV30 to TRBJ2-7; the match to TRBD1 covers 11 bases. Looked up from germline, CDR1 is GTSNPN and CDR2 is SVGIG (reference sequence). The trim removed 2 bases at V and 3 bases at J, leaving 6 bases unmatched. This CDR3 is built from 15 residues. CDR3 sequence (DNA): TGTGCCTGGAGTCTCGGGACAGGGGGAATCTACGAGCAGTACTTC. The encoded protein is CAWSLGTGGIYEQYF.

The V gene is TRBV6-5, the J gene TRBJ2-1; tentative D call: TRBD1 (5 bases). CDR3 length: 13 residues. Trimming removed 3 bases from V and 8 bases from J, with 11 bases in between. Germline V CDR1 and CDR2: MNHEY, SVGAGI. CDR3 loop: CASSYDRGYEQFF. CDR3 coding DNA: TGTGCCAGCAGTTATGATAGGGGCTATGAGCAGTTCTTC.